Listed below are T cell receptor beta chains from one sample, sequenced in a study of blood T cell repertoires in COVID-19. The protocol was immunoSEQ multiplex PCR, while the TCRdb copy is restricted to in-frame clones and leaves out a portion. Of 210,000 or so clones in the sample, roughly 85% were seen once. The source material was peripheral blood. The receptor source for this set is a man in his fifties with COVID-19, enrolled during active disease. CDR3s include the opening cysteine and the closing phenylalanine or tryptophan. D genes are given only for firm matches. The size of a clone is reported for some rows only, either as once, few or many, or as a class for expanded clones.

j_gene: TRBJ2-7; abundance: once; d_gene: TRBD1; v_gene: TRBV28; CDR3aa: CATLQGFPYEQYF; CDR3nt: TGTGCCACCTTACAGGGGTTCCCCTACGAGCAGTACTTC
j_gene: TRBJ1-6; abundance: few; d_gene: TRBD1; v_gene: TRBV10-3; CDR3aa: CAISVSQGGSPLHF; CDR3nt: TGTGCCATCAGTGTTTCACAGGGGGGCTCACCCCTCCACTTT
j_gene: TRBJ2-7; abundance: NA; d_gene: NA; v_gene: TRBV6-5; CDR3aa: CASRRAGSSYEQYF; CDR3nt: TGTGCCAGCAGGCGGGCGGGGAGCTCCTACGAGCAGTACTTC
j_gene: TRBJ2-7; abundance: NA; d_gene: NA; v_gene: TRBV14; CDR3aa: CASSLLETMKGWQYF; CDR3nt: TGTGCCAGCAGCTTGTTAGAGACTATGAAGGGATGGCAGTACTTC
j_gene: TRBJ2-7; abundance: NA; d_gene: TRBD2; v_gene: TRBV19; CDR3aa: CASSTGLAESYEQYF; CDR3nt: TGTGCCAGTAGTACGGGACTAGCGGAGTCCTACGAGCAGTACTTC
j_gene: TRBJ1-2; abundance: few; d_gene: NA; v_gene: TRBV5-1; CDR3aa: CASSYDSYYGYGYTF; CDR3nt: TGCGCCAGCAGCTACGACAGTTATTACGGGTATGGCTACACCTTC
j_gene: TRBJ1-5; abundance: few; d_gene: NA; v_gene: TRBV7-2; CDR3aa: CASSPSVQPSNQPQHF; CDR3nt: TGTGCCAGCAGCCCTAGCGTACAGCCTAGCAATCAGCCCCAGCATTTT
j_gene: TRBJ2-3; abundance: NA; d_gene: TRBD2; v_gene: TRBV29-1; CDR3aa: CSVGGTSGGVRTDTQYF; CDR3nt: TGCAGCGTTGGAGGGACTAGCGGGGGGGTTCGCACAGATACGCAGTATTTT
j_gene: TRBJ1-1; abundance: medium-sized; d_gene: TRBD1; v_gene: TRBV2; CDR3aa: CASSEETGGGENTEAFF; CDR3nt: TGTGCCAGCAGTGAAGAGACAGGGGGCGGAGAGAACACTGAAGCTTTCTTT
j_gene: TRBJ1-4; abundance: NA; d_gene: TRBD1; v_gene: TRBV7-8; CDR3aa: CASSQGTGENEKLFF; CDR3nt: TGTGCCAGCAGCCAGGGGACAGGGGAAAATGAAAAACTGTTTTTT
j_gene: TRBJ1-1; abundance: NA; d_gene: NA; v_gene: TRBV6-2/TRBV6-3; CDR3aa: CASSQPSTVMNTEAFF; CDR3nt: TGTGCCAGCAGTCAACCCTCGACAGTGATGAACACTGAAGCTTTCTTT
j_gene: TRBJ2-3; abundance: NA; d_gene: TRBD2; v_gene: TRBV3-1/TRBV3-2; CDR3aa: CASSQISGTSGRSTDTQYF; CDR3nt: TGTGCCAGCAGCCAAATTTCCGGGACTAGCGGGCGTAGCACAGATACGCAGTATTTT
j_gene: TRBJ2-3; abundance: NA; d_gene: NA; v_gene: TRBV7-6; CDR3aa: CASSLARDSNTQYF; CDR3nt: TGTGCCAGCAGCTTAGCGCGGGACTCTAATACGCAGTATTTT
j_gene: TRBJ2-3; abundance: once; d_gene: TRBD2; v_gene: TRBV11-2; CDR3aa: CASSLDRGGTDTQYF; CDR3nt: TGTGCCAGCAGCTTAGACCGGGGGGGCACAGATACGCAGTATTTT
j_gene: TRBJ2-1; abundance: NA; d_gene: TRBD1; v_gene: TRBV9; CDR3aa: CASREGPRGSEQFF; CDR3nt: TGTGCCAGCAGGGAAGGTCCCAGGGGGAGTGAGCAGTTCTTC
j_gene: TRBJ1-5; abundance: NA; d_gene: TRBD1; v_gene: TRBV6-5; CDR3aa: CASRRQGLSNQPQHF; CDR3nt: TGTGCCAGCAGGCGACAGGGACTTAGCAATCAGCCCCAGCATTTT
j_gene: TRBJ2-3; abundance: once; d_gene: NA; v_gene: TRBV7-9; CDR3aa: CASTRQVSTDTQYF; CDR3nt: TGTGCCAGCACCCGACAGGTCTCCACAGATACGCAGTATTTT
j_gene: TRBJ2-3; abundance: NA; d_gene: TRBD2; v_gene: TRBV24-1; CDR3aa: CATSDPGLAGASSTDTQYF; CDR3nt: TGTGCCACCAGTGACCCTGGACTAGCGGGGGCCTCTAGCACAGATACGCAGTATTTT
j_gene: TRBJ1-6; abundance: NA; d_gene: NA; v_gene: TRBV7-3; CDR3aa: CASSLNSSPLHF; CDR3nt: TGTGCCAGCAGCTTAAATAGTTCACCCCTCCACTTT
j_gene: TRBJ2-7; abundance: NA; d_gene: TRBD2; v_gene: TRBV3-1/TRBV3-2; CDR3aa: CASSLGLAAFGEQYF; CDR3nt: TGTGCCAGCAGCCTCGGACTAGCGGCGTTCGGCGAGCAGTACTTC
j_gene: TRBJ1-3; abundance: NA; d_gene: NA; v_gene: TRBV2; CDR3aa: CASSPEGRGTYTIYF; CDR3nt: TGTGCCAGCAGTCCAGAGGGCAGGGGAACTTACACCATATATTTT
j_gene: TRBJ1-2; abundance: NA; d_gene: NA; v_gene: TRBV12-2; CDR3aa: CASRFLSWRFDGYTF; CDR3nt: TGTGCAAGTCGCTTTCTTAGTTGGAGGTTTGATGGCTACACCTTC
j_gene: TRBJ1-2; abundance: NA; d_gene: TRBD1; v_gene: TRBV6-2/TRBV6-3; CDR3aa: CASSRTGNYGYTF; CDR3nt: TGTGCCAGCAGCCGGACAGGGAACTATGGCTACACCTTC